This T cell receptor beta chain emerged from a study of blood T cell repertoires in COVID-19. As for the study in general: Nucleic acid was either cDNA or gDNA, and it came from T cells, B-cell-depleted T cells, or PBMCs.

The CDR3 length is 16 residues. CDR1 and CDR2 from the germline V gene are SGHNT and YYREEE (reference sequence). J gave up 1 base and V 4 bases, and 6 bases lay outside the gene matches. Individuals drawn from approximately 26 US areas were roughly 18 to 95 years old. In the original analysis: The assay estimated nucleated cells by amplifying reference gene primers. The method was immunoSEQ multiplex PCR; TCRdb's version includes in-frame clones alone and lacks a portion of them. That table furnishes V, J and clone size, whereas the DNA furnished D and trimming. The sample has 200,000 to 250,000 clones, roughly 87% seen once.

The receptor was isolated from a man aged 25 to 45 who had recovered from COVID-19. Sequenced input: PBMCs or T cells enriched from blood (not recorded which). This chain connects TRBV5-4 to TRBJ2-7; 12 bases align to TRBD2. The CDR3 here is CASSPEGTSGSYEQYF. CDR3 nucleotides: TGTGCCAGCAGCCCGGAGGGGACTAGCGGGTCCTACGAGCAGTACTTC.